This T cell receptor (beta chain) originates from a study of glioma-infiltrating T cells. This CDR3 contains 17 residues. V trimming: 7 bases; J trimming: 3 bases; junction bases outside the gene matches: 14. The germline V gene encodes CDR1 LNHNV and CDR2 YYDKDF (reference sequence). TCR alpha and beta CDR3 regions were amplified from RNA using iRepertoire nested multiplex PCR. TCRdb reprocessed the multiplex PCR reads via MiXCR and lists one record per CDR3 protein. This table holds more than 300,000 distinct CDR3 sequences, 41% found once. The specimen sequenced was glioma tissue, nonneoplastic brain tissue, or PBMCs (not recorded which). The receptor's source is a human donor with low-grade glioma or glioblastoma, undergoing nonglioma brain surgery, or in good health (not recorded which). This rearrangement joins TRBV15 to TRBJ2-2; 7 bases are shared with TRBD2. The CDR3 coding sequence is TGTGCCACCATCAGCCAATATCTAGCGGTCTACACCGGGGAGCTGTTTTTT. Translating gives CATISQYLAVYTGELFF.